Listed below are T cell receptor beta chains from one sample, sequenced in a study of cytomegalovirus exposure and HLA in healthy donors. The table came from immunoSEQ multiplex PCR; TCRdb's copy has only in-frame clones and leaves some out. The table lists 200,000 or so clones, 82% of them singletons. Sample: PBMCs. The receptors were sampled from a woman in her forties or fifties in good health and CMV-seropositive. CDR3s include the opening cysteine and the closing phenylalanine or tryptophan. D genes are given only for firm matches. The size entry is marked missing in some rows and otherwise reads once, few, many or a size class.

v_call	j_call	d_call	clone_size	cdr3_aa	cdr3_nt
TRBV11-2	TRBJ2-7	TRBD2	NA	CASSLTSGGEQYF	TGTGCCAGCAGCTTAACTAGCGGGGGCGAGCAGTACTTC
TRBV2	TRBJ2-7	NA	once	CASGVIPYEQYF	TGTGCCAGCGGAGTAATCCCCTACGAGCAGTACTTC
TRBV5-6	TRBJ2-2	NA	NA	CASSRGHTNTGELFF	TGTGCCAGCAGCAGGGGACATACGAACACCGGGGAGCTGTTTTTT
TRBV7-2	TRBJ1-5	NA	few	CASSGTGYSNQPQHF	TGTGCCAGCAGCGGTACAGGGTATAGCAATCAGCCCCAGCATTTT
TRBV5-6	TRBJ2-1	NA	NA	CASSPRRTAIYNEQFF	TGTGCCAGCAGCCCGCGTAGGACAGCGATCTACAATGAGCAGTTCTTC
TRBV2	TRBJ2-5	TRBD1	NA	CASTLQGDQETQYF	TGTGCCAGCACCTTGCAGGGGGACCAAGAGACCCAGTACTTC
TRBV18	TRBJ2-7	NA	once	CASSPQGDYEQYF	TGTGCCAGCTCACCACAGGGAGACTACGAGCAGTACTTC
TRBV5-1	TRBJ1-3	TRBD1	NA	CASSSMTGSGNTIYF	TGCGCCAGCAGCTCGATGACAGGGTCTGGAAACACCATATATTTT
TRBV10-3	TRBJ2-5	TRBD2	NA	CAISPGLAGWTQYF	TGTGCCATCAGCCCGGGACTAGCGGGGTGGACCCAGTACTTC
TRBV7-8	TRBJ2-7	NA	NA	CASSPVGGLYEQYF	TGTGCCAGCAGCCCCGTTGGCGGCCTCTACGAGCAGTACTTC
TRBV7-2	TRBJ2-5	NA	NA	CASSSRDFRETQYF	TGTGCCAGCAGCTCTAGGGATTTTCGGGAGACCCAGTACTTC
TRBV28	TRBJ1-5	TRBD1	NA	CASSPGTGGGQPQHF	TGTGCCAGCAGCCCCGGGACAGGGGGCGGGCAGCCCCAGCATTTT
TRBV6-5	TRBJ1-5	TRBD1	NA	CASRRGQEIYQPQHF	TGTGCCAGCCGGAGAGGACAGGAGATATATCAGCCCCAGCATTTT
TRBV2	TRBJ1-4	NA	NA	CISRFNEKLFF	TGTATAAGCAGGTTTAATGAAAAACTGTTTTTT
TRBV28	TRBJ2-2	TRBD2	NA	CASSSGGNTGELFF	TGTGCCAGCAGTTCCGGGGGGAATACCGGGGAGCTGTTTTTT
TRBV6-5	TRBJ2-7	TRBD2	few	CASSYSSKGLAYEQYF	TGTGCCAGCAGTTACTCGAGTAAAGGACTAGCCTACGAGCAGTACTTC
TRBV28	TRBJ1-4	NA	NA	CASSLRNEKLFF	TGTGCCAGCAGTCTTCGTAATGAAAAACTGTTTTTT
TRBV30	TRBJ2-6	NA	once	CAWNLRQAGANGLTF	TGTGCCTGGAACCTTCGACAGGCTGGGGCCAACGGCCTGACTTTC
TRBV28	TRBJ1-2	TRBD1	few	CASRRDSGGRGYTF	TGTGCCAGCAGACGGGACAGCGGAGGGAGGGGCTACACCTTC
TRBV13	TRBJ2-7	TRBD1	NA	CASSPGQSQYEQYF	TGTGCCAGCAGCCCGGGACAGTCCCAATACGAGCAGTACTTC
TRBV28	TRBJ2-3	TRBD1	NA	CASSFRDRGYVLHPDTQYF	TGTGCCAGCAGTTTCCGGGACAGGGGTTACGTCCTGCATCCGGATACGCAGTATTTT
TRBV5-4	TRBJ2-3	NA	NA	CASSLNSFVTDTQYF	TGTGCCAGCAGCTTGAATAGCTTCGTCACAGATACGCAGTATTTT
TRBV28	TRBJ1-1	TRBD1	NA	CASSPTALGTGGRNTEAFF	TGTGCCAGCAGTCCCACAGCTCTGGGGACAGGGGGCCGGAACACTGAAGCTTTCTTT
TRBV25-1	TRBJ1-2	TRBD1	NA	CASSESNRGRGYTF	TGTGCCAGCAGTGAATCAAACAGGGGTAGGGGCTACACCTTC
TRBV7-2	TRBJ2-7	NA	NA	CASSYHSHEQYF	TGTGCCAGCAGCTATCACTCCCACGAGCAGTACTTC
TRBV19	TRBJ2-7	TRBD2	NA	CASSISGTSGREQYF	TGTGCCAGTAGTATATCCGGGACTAGTGGTCGCGAGCAGTACTTC
TRBV6-1	TRBJ2-4	TRBD1	NA	CASRTGGLNSQYF	TGTGCCAGCAGGACAGGGGGCTTGAACAGTCAGTACTTC
TRBV7-3	TRBJ2-5	TRBD2	NA	CASSPGLAGGGETQYF	TGTGCCAGCAGCCCGGGACTAGCGGGAGGTGGAGAGACCCAGTACTTC
TRBV9	TRBJ1-1	NA	NA	CASSVGAGLMNTEAFF	TGTGCCAGCAGCGTAGGGGCAGGGCTGATGAACACTGAAGCTTTCTTT
TRBV9	TRBJ2-3	NA	NA	CASSVTPADNTDTQYF	TGTGCCAGCAGCGTAACCCCCGCGGATAACACAGATACGCAGTATTTT
TRBV18	TRBJ2-7	TRBD1	NA	CASSPLSQGAGYEQYF	TGTGCCAGCTCACCTTTGTCTCAGGGGGCTGGGTACGAGCAGTACTTC
TRBV15	TRBJ2-3	TRBD2	NA	CATSPPLAGGGDTQYF	TGTGCCACCAGCCCCCCGCTAGCGGGAGGAGGAGATACGCAGTATTTT
TRBV29-1	TRBJ2-7	NA	once	CSVVFAGTGYEQYF	TGCAGCGTTGTATTCGCGGGGACTGGGTACGAGCAGTACTTC
TRBV28	TRBJ1-1	TRBD1	NA	CASSFPRRRGDTEAFF	TGTGCCAGCAGTTTCCCTAGACGCAGGGGGGATACTGAAGCTTTCTTT